The source of this TCR beta chain is a study of OX40 agonist ivuxolimab in advanced cancers. V lost 2 bases, J lost 7 bases, and 11 bases lay in between. This CDR3 spans 14 amino acids. Germline V gene sequence: CDR1 MGHRA, CDR2 YSYEKL. The data were produced by immunoSEQ multiplex PCR, yet TCRdb's version contains in-frame clones alone and is incomplete. Of 80,000 to 130,000 clones listed, about nine tenths are singletons. This clone was counted between two and nine times. The sequence was obtained from an adult with an advanced solid tumor such as melanoma, head and neck, liver or kidney cancer. This specimen consisted of CD4+ or CD8+ T cells sorted from blood, obtained in a trial of the OX40 agonist ivuxolimab. V and J are TRBV4-1 and TRBJ2-2; unclear D gene. In DNA form, the CDR3 reads TGCGCCAGCAGCCAACGTTTAGGCGTCGGGGAGCTGTTTTTT. Protein: CASSQRLGVGELFF.